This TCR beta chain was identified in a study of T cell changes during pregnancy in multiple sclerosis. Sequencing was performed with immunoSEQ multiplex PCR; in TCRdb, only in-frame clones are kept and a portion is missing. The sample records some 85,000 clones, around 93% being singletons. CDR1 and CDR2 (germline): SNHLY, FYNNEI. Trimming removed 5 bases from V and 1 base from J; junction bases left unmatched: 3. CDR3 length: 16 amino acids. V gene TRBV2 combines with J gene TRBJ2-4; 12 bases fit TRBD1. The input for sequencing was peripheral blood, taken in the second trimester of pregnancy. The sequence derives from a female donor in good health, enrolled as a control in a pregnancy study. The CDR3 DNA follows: TGTGCCAGCAGTAGGGACAGGGGGCTTGCCAAAAACATTCAGTACTTC. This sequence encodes CASSRDRGLAKNIQYF.